Below, one T cell receptor (beta chain) is given with its context. Its target is unknown. One end of the junction varies from germline; a read error may be responsible. This sample was included in a study of tumor-infiltrating lymphocytes in primary liver carcinoma. Between roughly 17 and 30 mg of unsorted bulk tissue served as the source from which RNA and DNA were co-extracted. Chronic HBV infection, untreated so far, was present in the patients. Germline lookup yields CDR1 DFQATT and CDR2 SNEGSKA (reference sequence). This CDR3 comprises 12 residues. TCR beta cDNA came from roughly 0.45 ug total RNA, primed with a constant-region primer. Library construction for TCR beta comprised three nested multiplex PCR rounds performed with slightly modified ARM-PCR. Two initial PCR rounds of 10 to 11 cycles each paired TRBV1-TRBV30 forward primers with a C-beta reverse primer. TCRdb independently ran MiXCR on the multiplex PCR reads; one entry per CDR3 protein. The data contain about 20,000 distinct CDR3 sequences, around 79% of them singletons.

Study-wide points: Relative to blood, tumors carried a significantly larger fraction of the repertoire in their top 250 clones (p = 0.039).

The specimen was liver tumor tissue from sampling region 4. Noted subset: tumor region T4, right-lateral pole. This receptor was identified in a woman aged 25 to 45 with primary liver carcinoma and hepatitis B virus infection. This sequence joins TRBV20-1 and TRBJ2-7, with D perhaps TRBD1 or TRBD2 (5 bases each). The CDR3 spells CNAGDGEYEQYF. The CDR3 region has the DNA TGCAATGCCGGGGACGGAGAATACGAGCAGTACTTT.